Sequencing of this T cell receptor beta chain was carried out in a study of metastatic and nonmetastatic thyroid tumors. Study overall: Across peripheral blood and tumor or nodule tissue samples taken from malignant and benign thyroid patients, the repertoires were compared with one another. Findings of the study overall: Versus benign nodules, malignant thyroid tumors reportedly had significantly higher TCR beta diversity, in blood and tumor.

In the study's own analysis: To classify distant metastasis in papillary thyroid cancer, a model was built from CDR3 differences across clinicopathological groups. TCRdb reanalyzed the PCR reads with MiXCR. TCRdb assigned the V and J calls; the authors' analysis was not used. The sample records more than 50,000 clones, approximately 22% being singletons. This CDR3 spans 12 amino acids. With 10 bases removed from V and 1 base from J, the gap between germline ends came to 11 bases. Germline-derived CDR1 and CDR2 are SNHLY and FYNNEI. This clone was observed at least ten times. Antigen specificity is unknown. Thyroid surgery had not been preceded by any treatment in any patient.

The material sequenced was blood. This clonotype was obtained from a female donor with papillary thyroid cancer or a benign thyroid nodule (not recorded which). Some clones in this sample may be carry-over from other donors' samples. This rearrangement joins TRBV2 to TRBJ2-7; no clear D. The CDR3 sequence: CATGWDSYEQYF. For the CDR3, the DNA is TGTGCCACCGGGTGGGATTCCTACGAGCAGTACTTC. The variable domain in full, with the rest retrieved from reference TRBV2 and TRBJ2-7, is EPEVTQTPSHQVTQMGQEVILRCVPISNHLYFYWYRQILGQKVEFLVSFYNNEISEKSEIFDDQFSVERPDGSNFTLKIRSTKLEDSAMYFCATGWDSYEQYFGPGTRLTVT.